The sequence of this T cell receptor beta chain was determined in a study of blood T cells in healthy people across ages. It was with a sample-barcoded 5' primer and a J-beta primer mix that a second PCR of about 6 to 12 cycles was run. TCRdb itself ran the 5' RACE reads through MiXCR, one entry per CDR3 protein. The profile covers approximately 1.5 million distinct CDR3 sequences, with around 36% appearing a single time and 11% taken by the ten largest. There are 14 residues in the CDR3. In germline, CDR1 is SGDLS, CDR2 YYNGEE. The V end was cut by 3 bases, the J end by 0 bases, with 9 bases between.

The receptor was derived from a woman in her 30s in good health. The sequencing sample was made of blood. The gene calls are TRBV9 and TRBJ2-5; no firm D call. The CDR3 DNA sequence: TGTGCCAGCAGCGCCCCGGAAGACCAAGAGACCCAGTACTTC. It specifies CASSAPEDQETQYF.